A selection of T cell receptor beta chains follows, all from one sample in a study of cytomegalovirus exposure and HLA in healthy donors. Profiling relied on immunoSEQ multiplex PCR, and the TCRdb table lists in-frame clones only, not all of them. The sample includes over 100,000 clones, approximately 81% of them seen just once. Sample: PBMCs. The source of these receptors is a woman in her 30s in good health and CMV-seronegative. CDR3s include the opening cysteine and the closing phenylalanine or tryptophan. The D gene is left open where the match is weak. Not all rows give a size; the values are once, few, many and, for expanded clones, a class.

NA	TRBJ2-7	TRBV28	TRBD1	TGTGCCAGCAGTGGCCGACAGGGGACTCTGCCCTTCTACGAGCAGTACTTC	CASSGRQGTLPFYEQYF
once	TRBJ2-3	TRBV4-1	NA	TGCGCCAGCAGCCAAGATCGTCAGGGGTTGTTCGATACGCAGTATTTT	CASSQDRQGLFDTQYF
NA	TRBJ1-3	TRBV28	NA	TGTGCCAGCAGTATGACAGGCCCACTCTCTGGAAACACCATATATTTT	CASSMTGPLSGNTIYF
once	TRBJ2-5	TRBV5-6	NA	TGTGCCAGCAGCGGGTGGCAGGGCGGGAAGCAAGAGACCCAGTACTTC	CASSGWQGGKQETQYF
few	TRBJ1-5	TRBV4-1	NA	TGCGCCAGCAGCCAAGAGCGGTCCAGGCGGGTTCAGCCCCAGCATTTT	CASSQERSRRVQPQHF
NA	TRBJ1-1	TRBV27	NA	TGTGCCAGCATGGACCGCGCAGGGGTCATTATCTCCGAAGCTTTCTTT	CASMDRAGVIISEAFF
NA	TRBJ2-7	TRBV2	NA	TGTGCCAGTCAAGAGAGCGAGGAGACCTACGAGCAGTACTTC	CASQESEETYEQYF
NA	TRBJ2-7	TRBV30	TRBD1	TGTGCCTGGAGTCCCGGGACAGGGGAGTACGAGCAGTACTTC	CAWSPGTGEYEQYF
NA	TRBJ1-5	TRBV28	TRBD1	TGTGCCAGCAGGGACAGGGACAATCAGCCCCAGCATTTT	CASRDRDNQPQHF
NA	TRBJ1-3	TRBV7-6	TRBD1	TGTGCCAGCAGCTTAGGGGACAGGGTACAAGGAAACACCATATATTTT	CASSLGDRVQGNTIYF
NA	TRBJ2-1	TRBV6-5	TRBD2	TGTGCCAGCAGTGCCGGGACTAGCGGGTTTAATGAGCAGTTCTTC	CASSAGTSGFNEQFF
NA	TRBJ2-7	TRBV7-2	TRBD1	TGTGCCAGCAGCTTTACGACAGGGGGGTTCGAGCAGTACTTC	CASSFTTGGFEQYF
NA	TRBJ2-7	TRBV4-3	NA	TGCGCCAGCAGCCAAGATCGAGGGGGTTACGAGCAGTACTTC	CASSQDRGGYEQYF
NA	TRBJ2-7	TRBV7-6	NA	TGTGCCAGCAGCTCAGGGGTTCACTACGAGCAGTACTTC	CASSSGVHYEQYF
NA	TRBJ2-3	TRBV29-1	NA	TGCAGCGTTGAGCTTACAACGCCAGATACGCAGTATTTT	CSVELTTPDTQYF
NA	TRBJ2-7	TRBV27	NA	TGTGCCAGCAGTCCCCCGGGGACACCCGAGCAGTACTTC	CASSPPGTPEQYF
NA	TRBJ2-1	TRBV4-1	NA	TGCGCCAGCGGTCGAGGGATTGAGCAGTTCTTC	CASGRGIEQFF
NA	TRBJ2-7	TRBV29-1	NA	TGCAGCGTCGTGGAGAGCTACGAGCAGTACTTC	CSVVESYEQYF
NA	TRBJ2-7	TRBV19	TRBD2	TGTGCCACGACCGCCGGCGGGAGCTACGAGCAGTACTTC	CATTAGGSYEQYF
NA	TRBJ2-7	TRBV4-1	NA	TGCGCCAGCAGCCAACCACGGGGGCGGGAGCACGCGTACGAGCAGTACTTC	CASSQPRGREHAYEQYF
NA	TRBJ2-5	TRBV6-5	NA	TGTGCCAGCAGCAGACAGGTCGGCGAGACCCAGTACTTC	CASSRQVGETQYF
NA	TRBJ2-7	TRBV5-1	TRBD1	TGCGCCAGCTACCGGGGACAGGGCGGACACGAGCAGTACTTC	CASYRGQGGHEQYF
NA	TRBJ2-7	TRBV28	TRBD2	TGTGCCAGCAGTACCCCGTCTAGCGGGTCCTCCGAGCAGTACTTC	CASSTPSSGSSEQYF
NA	TRBJ2-1	TRBV28	TRBD1	TGTGCCAGCATAAGGACAGGCTCTATCAATGAGCAGTTCTTC	CASIRTGSINEQFF
once	TRBJ2-2	TRBV9	NA	TGTGCCAGCAGCGTAGGATTAGCAGAGAACACCGGGGAGCTGTTTTTT	CASSVGLAENTGELFF
few	TRBJ2-1	TRBV5-1	TRBD1	TGCGCCAGCAGCCCGAGGACAGGGAGCTCCTACAATGAGCAGTTCTTC	CASSPRTGSSYNEQFF
NA	TRBJ2-7	TRBV4-3	NA	TGCGCCAGCAGCCTATCTAGCGCGAACTACGAGCAGTACTTC	CASSLSSANYEQYF
few	TRBJ2-1	TRBV5-1	NA	TGCGCCAGCAGCCCGGGACTGGTTAATGAGCAGTTCTTC	CASSPGLVNEQFF
NA	TRBJ2-7	TRBV19	NA	TGTGCCAGTAGTATCTCGACGGAGTCCTACGAGCAGTACTTC	CASSISTESYEQYF
NA	TRBJ2-1	TRBV4-1	TRBD2	TGCGCCAGCAGCCAAGATCGTTCTAGCGGGAGGGCCGGGTGGTACCCCGACAATGAGCAGTTCTTC	CASSQDRSSGRAGWYPDNEQFF
NA	TRBJ2-5	TRBV19	NA	TGTGCCAGTAGTATAACGGGGGACTTCTCAGAGACCCAGTACTTC	CASSITGDFSETQYF
NA	TRBJ1-3	TRBV10-3	NA	TGTGCCATCAGTGATCTTGGAGCCTCTGGAAACACCATATATTTT	CAISDLGASGNTIYF
NA	TRBJ1-3	TRBV7-2	NA	TGTGCCAGCAGCCGACGGTCAGGCCACACCATATATTTT	CASSRRSGHTIYF
NA	TRBJ2-7	TRBV7-9	NA	TGTGCCAGCAGCTTTAGGACAGAGGTCTTCTACGAGCAGTACTTC	CASSFRTEVFYEQYF
NA	TRBJ2-1	TRBV5-1	NA	TGCGCCAGCAGGTCGCTCGGGACAAAAGGCTCCTACAATGAGCAGTTCTTC	CASRSLGTKGSYNEQFF
NA	TRBJ2-3	TRBV7-8	NA	TGTGCCAGCAGCTCAACTCTTGTGAGTACGCAGTATTTT	CASSSTLVSTQYF
NA	TRBJ2-1	TRBV2	NA	TGTGCCAGTACTAGTTTAGGTAATATTGAGCAGTTCTTC	CASTSLGNIEQFF
NA	TRBJ2-3	TRBV6-6	TRBD1	TGTGCCAGCATTCAGGGGGCACCAGATACGCAGTATTTT	CASIQGAPDTQYF
NA	TRBJ2-3	TRBV5-1	TRBD2	TGCGCCAGCAGCTTGTGGACTAGCGGTACTAGCACAGATACGCAGTATTTT	CASSLWTSGTSTDTQYF
NA	TRBJ1-3	TRBV5-1	NA	TGCGCCAGCAGCTTAACGAAAGAAGCTTCAGGAAACACCATATATTTT	CASSLTKEASGNTIYF
NA	TRBJ2-4	TRBV6-7	TRBD2	TGTGCCAGCAGTTACCAAATGACTAGCGGGAGAAACATTCAGTACTTC	CASSYQMTSGRNIQYF
NA	TRBJ1-2	TRBV2	NA	TGTGCCAGCGGGGAAGGGGCAGAAACATTAAACTATGGCTACACCTTC	CASGEGAETLNYGYTF
NA	TRBJ1-2	TRBV5-1	NA	TGTGCCAGCAGTCTAGGGCAGGGGCGAGGCTACACCTTC	CASSLGQGRGYTF
NA	TRBJ2-1	TRBV11-3	NA	TGTGCCAGCAGCTCCGGGCTAGCGAGCTACAATGAGCAGTTCTTC	CASSSGLASYNEQFF
NA	TRBJ1-4	TRBV5-1	TRBD1	TGCGCCAGCAGCTTGGCGGCAGGGGGCGCGGAAAAACTGTTTTTT	CASSLAAGGAEKLFF
NA	TRBJ2-3	TRBV4-1	TRBD2	TGCGCCAGCAGCCAAGTGGGCGGGACTAGCTATATAGATACGCAGTATTTT	CASSQVGGTSYIDTQYF
NA	TRBJ2-7	TRBV10-3	TRBD2	TGTGCCATCAGTGCAACCGGGGGGGAGGGCGTTTACGAGCAGTACTTC	CAISATGGEGVYEQYF
NA	TRBJ2-7	TRBV7-2	NA	TGTGCCAGCAGCTCCCAATCTCAGGAGCAGTACTTC	CASSSQSQEQYF